These T cell receptor beta chains were read from a single sample in a study of blood T cell repertoires in COVID-19. Measured with immunoSEQ multiplex PCR; TCRdb has only the in-frame clones, and not every one. The sample comprises approximately 270,000 clones, roughly 83% of which are singletons, and about 8.9% rests with the top ten. The sequencing sample was made of peripheral blood. The receptor source for this set is a man at least 80 years old with acute or convalescent COVID-19. The CDR3 runs from the conserved cysteine through the conserved F or W. Each record gives: CDR3 protein, CDR3 DNA, D gene, V gene, J gene, clone size. A D gene is named only where the DNA matches it firmly. Part of the rows lack a size; the others show once, few, many or a class for expanded clones.

cdr3_aa: CASSLVGAAGNTIYF; cdr3_nt: TGTGCCAGCAGTTTAGTGGGGGCGGCCGGAAACACCATATATTTT; d_call: NA; v_call: TRBV28; j_call: TRBJ1-3; clone_size: NA
cdr3_aa: CASSLLSTGELFF; cdr3_nt: TGTGCCAGCAGCCTCCTTAGCACCGGGGAGCTGTTTTTT; d_call: NA; v_call: TRBV6-4; j_call: TRBJ2-2; clone_size: many
cdr3_aa: CASSLQGADTQYF; cdr3_nt: TGCGCCAGCAGCTTACAGGGTGCAGATACGCAGTATTTT; d_call: NA; v_call: TRBV5-1; j_call: TRBJ2-3; clone_size: NA
cdr3_aa: CASSDDRAYTEAFF; cdr3_nt: TGTGCCAGCAGTGACGACAGGGCCTACACTGAAGCTTTCTTT; d_call: TRBD1; v_call: TRBV25-1; j_call: TRBJ1-1; clone_size: NA
cdr3_aa: CATSGGGTGLSYNEQFF; cdr3_nt: TGTGCCACCAGTGGGGGCGGGACAGGGCTCTCCTACAATGAGCAGTTCTTC; d_call: TRBD1; v_call: TRBV24-1; j_call: TRBJ2-1; clone_size: once
cdr3_aa: CATSDLRDRASSTDTQYF; cdr3_nt: TGTGCCACCAGTGATTTGCGGGACAGGGCCTCTAGCACAGATACGCAGTATTTT; d_call: TRBD1; v_call: TRBV24-1; j_call: TRBJ2-3; clone_size: NA
cdr3_aa: CASSPYSPSGRVHEQYF; cdr3_nt: TGTGCCAGCTCACCTTATTCGCCCAGCGGGAGGGTACACGAGCAGTACTTC; d_call: TRBD2; v_call: TRBV18; j_call: TRBJ2-7; clone_size: NA
cdr3_aa: CASIRGKGAGGELFF; cdr3_nt: TGTGCCAGCATTCGGGGAAAGGGGGCCGGCGGGGAGCTGTTTTTT; d_call: TRBD1; v_call: TRBV2; j_call: TRBJ2-2; clone_size: NA
cdr3_aa: CASSQGGPGSPLHF; cdr3_nt: TGTGCCAGCAGCCAAGGAGGTCCCGGGTCACCCCTCCACTTT; d_call: NA; v_call: TRBV28; j_call: TRBJ1-6; clone_size: NA
cdr3_aa: CASSRPGQGSDTQYF; cdr3_nt: TGTGCCAGCAGTAGACCCGGACAGGGATCGGATACGCAGTATTTT; d_call: TRBD1; v_call: TRBV6-5; j_call: TRBJ2-3; clone_size: NA
cdr3_aa: CASSGNAQGGYQPQHF; cdr3_nt: TGTGCCAGCAGTGGAAATGCACAGGGGGGGTATCAGCCCCAGCATTTT; d_call: TRBD1; v_call: TRBV6-1; j_call: TRBJ1-5; clone_size: NA
cdr3_aa: CASSLDRWGQPPTEAFF; cdr3_nt: TGTGCCAGCAGTTTAGACCGTTGGGGCCAGCCCCCTACTGAAGCTTTCTTT; d_call: NA; v_call: TRBV28; j_call: TRBJ1-1; clone_size: few
cdr3_aa: CASSAGQGAQGANVLTF; cdr3_nt: TGTGCCAGCAGCGCAGGACAGGGGGCGCAGGGGGCCAACGTCCTGACTTTC; d_call: TRBD1; v_call: TRBV9; j_call: TRBJ2-6; clone_size: NA
cdr3_aa: CASSPQGGRETQYF; cdr3_nt: TGTGCCAGCTCACCACAAGGGGGCAGGGAGACCCAGTACTTC; d_call: TRBD1; v_call: TRBV18; j_call: TRBJ2-5; clone_size: NA
cdr3_aa: CASSLRLADNEQFF; cdr3_nt: TGTGCCAGCAGTTTAAGACTAGCGGACAATGAGCAGTTCTTC; d_call: TRBD2; v_call: TRBV27; j_call: TRBJ2-1; clone_size: once
cdr3_aa: CASSSTGKGSGNTIYF; cdr3_nt: TGTGCCAGCAGCTCGACAGGGAAGGGTTCTGGAAACACCATATATTTT; d_call: TRBD1; v_call: TRBV7-2; j_call: TRBJ1-3; clone_size: NA
cdr3_aa: CASSTYPGQGYEQYF; cdr3_nt: TGTGCCAGTAGTACCTATCCGGGACAGGGCTACGAGCAGTACTTC; d_call: TRBD1; v_call: TRBV19; j_call: TRBJ2-7; clone_size: NA
cdr3_aa: CATSPDRALRNEQFF; cdr3_nt: TGTGCCACCAGTCCGGACAGGGCCCTGAGGAATGAGCAGTTCTTC; d_call: TRBD1; v_call: TRBV24-1; j_call: TRBJ2-1; clone_size: once
cdr3_aa: CASSREAQTFYNEQFF; cdr3_nt: TGTGCCAGCAGTCGAGAGGCTCAGACTTTTTACAATGAGCAGTTCTTC; d_call: NA; v_call: TRBV2; j_call: TRBJ2-1; clone_size: NA
cdr3_aa: CAWSVLRGRWTDTQYF; cdr3_nt: TGTGCCTGGAGTGTACTTCGGGGGAGGTGGACAGATACGCAGTATTTT; d_call: NA; v_call: TRBV30; j_call: TRBJ2-3; clone_size: NA
cdr3_aa: CAFYSGVADTQYF; cdr3_nt: TGTGCCTTTTACTCCGGAGTGGCAGATACGCAGTATTTT; d_call: NA; v_call: TRBV30; j_call: TRBJ2-3; clone_size: NA
cdr3_aa: CASSLQRGYEQYF; cdr3_nt: TGTGCCAGCAGCCTCCAGCGGGGGTACGAGCAGTACTTC; d_call: TRBD2; v_call: TRBV3-1/TRBV3-2; j_call: TRBJ2-7; clone_size: NA
cdr3_aa: CASSPFDEQYF; cdr3_nt: TGTGCCAGCAGTCCCTTCGACGAGCAGTACTTC; d_call: NA; v_call: TRBV6-6; j_call: TRBJ2-7; clone_size: NA
cdr3_aa: CASSQVGRGYTF; cdr3_nt: TGTGCCAGCAGCCAAGTTGGCAGGGGCTACACCTTC; d_call: NA; v_call: TRBV4-2; j_call: TRBJ1-2; clone_size: NA
cdr3_aa: CASSQRTGGIYEQYF; cdr3_nt: TGTGCCAGCAGTCAACGGACAGGGGGGATCTACGAGCAGTACTTC; d_call: TRBD1; v_call: TRBV28; j_call: TRBJ2-7; clone_size: NA
cdr3_aa: CASSRRQGASNSPLHF; cdr3_nt: TGTGCCAGCAGCCGCAGACAGGGGGCGAGTAATTCACCCCTCCACTTT; d_call: TRBD1; v_call: TRBV3-1/TRBV3-2; j_call: TRBJ1-6; clone_size: NA
cdr3_aa: CASSLGGRASNEQFF; cdr3_nt: TGTGCCAGCAGCTTGGGCGGGAGGGCCTCCAATGAGCAGTTCTTC; d_call: TRBD2; v_call: TRBV7-3; j_call: TRBJ2-1; clone_size: NA
cdr3_aa: CASSPPLRLLSNQPQHF; cdr3_nt: TGTGCCAGCAGTCCCCCCCTCCGACTGCTTAGCAATCAGCCCCAGCATTTT; d_call: NA; v_call: TRBV28; j_call: TRBJ1-5; clone_size: NA
cdr3_aa: CASSPSGQGRYEQYF; cdr3_nt: TGTGCCAGCAGTCCGTCGGGACAGGGAAGATACGAGCAGTACTTC; d_call: TRBD1; v_call: TRBV28; j_call: TRBJ2-7; clone_size: NA
cdr3_aa: CASSLQGSSYEQYF; cdr3_nt: TGTGCCAGCAGCTTGCAGGGGTCCTCCTACGAGCAGTACTTC; d_call: NA; v_call: TRBV5-4; j_call: TRBJ2-7; clone_size: few
cdr3_aa: CASSSIGTTQETQYF; cdr3_nt: TGCGCCAGCAGCTCGATTGGGACTACCCAAGAGACCCAGTACTTC; d_call: TRBD2; v_call: TRBV5-1; j_call: TRBJ2-5; clone_size: few
cdr3_aa: CASSPTGVSPLHF; cdr3_nt: TGTGCCAGCTCACCGACCGGGGTTTCACCCCTCCACTTT; d_call: NA; v_call: TRBV18; j_call: TRBJ1-6; clone_size: NA
cdr3_aa: CASSPAGVNTGELFF; cdr3_nt: TGCGCCAGCTCACCCGCAGGGGTTAACACCGGGGAGCTGTTTTTT; d_call: NA; v_call: TRBV5-1; j_call: TRBJ2-2; clone_size: NA
cdr3_aa: CASSYSRGQRVYGYTF; cdr3_nt: TGTGCCAGCAGTTACTCGCGAGGGCAGAGGGTCTATGGCTACACCTTC; d_call: NA; v_call: TRBV6-5; j_call: TRBJ1-2; clone_size: NA
cdr3_aa: CASSLGGSLVNYGYTF; cdr3_nt: TGTGCCAGCAGCTTAGGAGGGAGTTTAGTTAACTATGGCTACACCTTC; d_call: NA; v_call: TRBV11-2; j_call: TRBJ1-2; clone_size: NA
cdr3_aa: CASSPATGFEQYF; cdr3_nt: TGTGCCAGCTCACCAGCTACAGGGTTCGAGCAGTACTTC; d_call: NA; v_call: TRBV18; j_call: TRBJ2-7; clone_size: NA
cdr3_aa: CASSLGQGLGYTF; cdr3_nt: TGTGCCAGCAGTTTAGGACAGGGTTTGGGCTACACCTTC; d_call: TRBD1; v_call: TRBV27; j_call: TRBJ1-2; clone_size: NA
cdr3_aa: CASSLAAVSYEQYF; cdr3_nt: TGCGCCAGCAGCTTGGCTGCGGTTTCCTACGAGCAGTACTTC; d_call: NA; v_call: TRBV5-1; j_call: TRBJ2-7; clone_size: NA
cdr3_aa: CASSPRGDGNQPQHF; cdr3_nt: TGTGCCAGCAGTCCTAGGGGTGATGGCAATCAGCCCCAGCATTTT; d_call: NA; v_call: TRBV7-2; j_call: TRBJ1-5; clone_size: NA
cdr3_aa: CASSSLRGVSNQPQHF; cdr3_nt: TGTGCCAGTAGTTCCCTCAGGGGGGTAAGCAATCAGCCCCAGCATTTT; d_call: TRBD1; v_call: TRBV19; j_call: TRBJ1-5; clone_size: NA
cdr3_aa: CASSQRRGQGHSPLHF; cdr3_nt: TGTGCCAGCAGCCAAAGGAGAGGTCAGGGGCATTCACCCCTCCACTTT; d_call: NA; v_call: TRBV14; j_call: TRBJ1-6; clone_size: NA
cdr3_aa: CASSFRTSTDTQYF; cdr3_nt: TGTGCCAGTAGTTTCCGGACTAGCACAGATACGCAGTATTTT; d_call: NA; v_call: TRBV19; j_call: TRBJ2-3; clone_size: NA
cdr3_aa: CASRGRTAYQETQYF; cdr3_nt: TGCGCCAGCAGGGGAAGGACAGCGTACCAAGAGACCCAGTACTTC; d_call: NA; v_call: TRBV10-1; j_call: TRBJ2-5; clone_size: NA
cdr3_aa: CASRDRGHQPQHF; cdr3_nt: TGTGCCAGCAGGGACAGGGGGCACCAGCCCCAGCATTTT; d_call: TRBD1; v_call: TRBV27; j_call: TRBJ1-5; clone_size: NA
cdr3_aa: CASSEAVGGSQPQHF; cdr3_nt: TGTGCCAGCAGTGAAGCGGTGGGAGGCAGTCAGCCCCAGCATTTT; d_call: NA; v_call: TRBV6-1; j_call: TRBJ1-5; clone_size: NA
cdr3_aa: CATGGSSRDRSSYEQYF; cdr3_nt: TGTGCCACCGGAGGGAGTAGCCGGGACAGGAGCTCCTACGAGCAGTACTTC; d_call: TRBD1; v_call: TRBV24-1; j_call: TRBJ2-7; clone_size: NA
cdr3_aa: CATSDHGGSYEQYF; cdr3_nt: TGTGCCACCAGTGACCATGGAGGGTCCTACGAGCAGTACTTC; d_call: NA; v_call: TRBV24-1; j_call: TRBJ2-7; clone_size: NA